The rows below give T cell receptor beta chains drawn from one sample of a study of cytomegalovirus exposure and HLA in healthy donors. Profiled with immunoSEQ multiplex PCR; TCRdb holds only in-frame clones, not every one. The sample yields about 120,000 clones, 65% to 90% seen once. Sequencing was done on a sample of PBMCs. The origin of the receptors is a male donor in good health and CMV-seropositive. Both conserved end residues are part of each CDR3. The D gene is left open where the match is weak. Clone size, where shown, is once, few, many, or a class for clones that have expanded.

D gene	J gene	clone size	V gene	CDR3 DNA	CDR3 protein
NA	TRBJ1-2	NA	TRBV7-9	TGTGCCAGTGTGGCGGGGCGCGATGGCTACACCTTC	CASVAGRDGYTF
TRBD1	TRBJ1-4	NA	TRBV6-6	TGTGCCAGCAGCGTCTCCGGGACAGGCAGAGAAAAACTGTTTTTT	CASSVSGTGREKLFF
NA	TRBJ1-5	once	TRBV21-1	TGTGCCAGCAGCAAAGGAGGGGACAGGAATCAGCCCCAGCATTTT	CASSKGGDRNQPQHF
TRBD2	TRBJ2-5	NA	TRBV5-8	TGTGCCAGCAGCTTGAGTCGGCTAGCGGGAGCCCAAGAGACCCAGTACTTC	CASSLSRLAGAQETQYF
TRBD2	TRBJ2-1	NA	TRBV13	TGTGCCAGCAGCTTAGGGCCCTCCGGGACTAGCGGGAATAGGGGTGAGCAGTTCTTC	CASSLGPSGTSGNRGEQFF
NA	TRBJ2-7	NA	TRBV7-9	TGTGCCAGCGGTGACAGGAACTACGAGCAGTACTTC	CASGDRNYEQYF
NA	TRBJ2-5	NA	TRBV7-9	TGTGCCAGCAGCTTAGGACAGGTTTTTTGGGAGACCCAGTACTTC	CASSLGQVFWETQYF
NA	TRBJ2-2	NA	TRBV7-8	TGTGCCAGCAGCACGAGCAGGGGCTACGGGGAGCTGTTTTTT	CASSTSRGYGELFF
NA	TRBJ1-5	once	TRBV29-1	TGCAGCGTCATGGACGGGGATCAGCCCCAGCATTTT	CSVMDGDQPQHF
TRBD2	TRBJ2-5	NA	TRBV7-3	TGTGCCAGCAGCACAGGGACTAGCAGACAAGAGACCCAGTACTTC	CASSTGTSRQETQYF
NA	TRBJ2-7	NA	TRBV11-1	TGTGCCAGCACTCCTCGCGCCGCGCCCTACGAGCAGTACTTC	CASTPRAAPYEQYF
NA	TRBJ2-5	NA	TRBV13	TGTGCCAGCAGCTTAGGTCTAGGTGAAGAGCAGTACTTC	CASSLGLGEEQYF
NA	TRBJ2-4	NA	TRBV5-6	TGTGCCAGCAGTCTGTGGCGCCTAGCCAAAAACAGTCAGTACTTC	CASSLWRLAKNSQYF
NA	TRBJ1-4	NA	TRBV10-3	TGTGCCATACGACAGGTATCAGATGAAAAACTGTTTTTT	CAIRQVSDEKLFF
NA	TRBJ2-2	NA	TRBV9	TGTGCCAGCACCTCGGGCGGGGAGCTGTTTTTT	CASTSGGELFF
NA	TRBJ2-7	NA	TRBV9	TGTGCCAGCAGCGGTGACTATGACTCCTACGAGCAGTACTTC	CASSGDYDSYEQYF
NA	TRBJ1-5	NA	TRBV28	TGTGCCAGCGGCCGGAGGGGATCTCAGCCCCAGCATTTT	CASGRRGSQPQHF
TRBD1	TRBJ2-7	NA	TRBV7-6	TGTGCCAGCAGCTCCGCAGAGGACAGGGTCGAGCAGTACTTC	CASSSAEDRVEQYF
NA	TRBJ2-1	NA	TRBV6-6	TGTGCCAGCACCCCTCGGGGGAGTGAGCAGTTCTTC	CASTPRGSEQFF
TRBD1	TRBJ1-1	once	TRBV27	TGTGCCAGCAGCTTCATGGGGACAGGGCTTGGTGACACTGAAGCTTTCTTT	CASSFMGTGLGDTEAFF
TRBD2	TRBJ2-4	NA	TRBV4-3	TGCGCCAGCAGCCAAGAGGGGGGGATCATTCAGTACTTC	CASSQEGGIIQYF
TRBD1	TRBJ2-3	NA	TRBV4-3	TGCGCCAGCAGCCGGGACAGGGCCGCCGGGGATACGCAGTATTTT	CASSRDRAAGDTQYF
TRBD2	TRBJ2-7	NA	TRBV7-2	TGTGCCAGCAGCATCACTAGCGGGAGTCTCGCCCTACCTTACGAGCAGTACTTC	CASSITSGSLALPYEQYF
TRBD2	TRBJ2-7	NA	TRBV7-2	TGTGCCAGCAGCTTAGGTAGATGGACTAGCGTTCCTGGGGAGCAGTACTTC	CASSLGRWTSVPGEQYF
NA	TRBJ1-1	NA	TRBV7-9	TGTGCCAGCAGCGGGGGGAGAGGGATTAACACTGAAGCTTTCTTT	CASSGGRGINTEAFF
TRBD2	TRBJ2-3	NA	TRBV25-1	TGTGCCAGCAGTGATGGGCTAGCGGGAGTCGGAGATACGCAGTATTTT	CASSDGLAGVGDTQYF
NA	TRBJ2-1	NA	TRBV10-2	TGCGCCAGCAGTGAGGGGCTTGGGGGCCTAGGTGGTGAGCAGTTCTTC	CASSEGLGGLGGEQFF